A selection of T cell receptor beta chains follows, all from one sample in a study of blood T cell repertoires in COVID-19. Sequencing used immunoSEQ multiplex PCR; TCRdb keeps in-frame clones, though not all of them. This sample has under 250,000 clones; about 76% occur once, and the top ten carry around 5.4%. Material: peripheral blood. The receptors shown here come from a middle-aged woman with COVID-19, enrolled during active disease. Both conserved end residues are part of each CDR3. D genes are given only for firm matches. Where a row states a size, it is once, few, many or the class of an expanded clone; other rows omit it.

d_gene	abundance	v_gene	j_gene	CDR3nt	CDR3aa
.	medium-sized	TRBV25-1	TRBJ1-1	TGTGCCAGCAGTGAGAGAGGAAATGAAGCTTTCTTT	CASSERGNEAFF
.	.	TRBV27	TRBJ1-2	TGTGCCAGCAGAGTGGACACTGACGGCTACACCTTC	CASRVDTDGYTF
.	.	TRBV7-2	TRBJ1-2	TGTGCCAGCAGCTTAGGGCCCCTTTTGGGGGCGGACTATGGCTACACCTTC	CASSLGPLLGADYGYTF
.	.	TRBV4-2	TRBJ2-7	TGTGCCAGCAGCCACTCAACGTCAGGGAAAAGGTACGAGCAGTACTTC	CASSHSTSGKRYEQYF
TRBD1	few	TRBV30	TRBJ1-5	TGTGCCTGGAGGCCCGGGACAGGGATTGAGCCCCAGCATTTT	CAWRPGTGIEPQHF
TRBD2	few	TRBV7-2	TRBJ2-1	TGTGCCAGCAGCTCTACGAGACTAGCTTCTTACAATGAGCAGTTCTTC	CASSSTRLASYNEQFF
.	.	TRBV16	TRBJ2-5	TGTGCCAGCAGCCCCGACAGTTCGGAGACCCAGTACTTC	CASSPDSSETQYF
.	many	TRBV3-1/TRBV3-2	TRBJ2-3	TGTGCCAGTGGGAGAGAGGAGAGCACAGATACGCAGTATTTT	CASGREESTDTQYF
TRBD2	.	TRBV15	TRBJ2-1	TGTGCCACCAGCAGAGGGTCCGCGGGAGGGCTGAATGAGCAGTTCTTC	CATSRGSAGGLNEQFF
.	.	TRBV7-2	TRBJ1-2	TGTGCCAGCAGCTTATTACAAAATGGCTACACCTTC	CASSLLQNGYTF
TRBD1	.	TRBV3-1/TRBV3-2	TRBJ1-2	TGTGCCAGCAGCCGTGGATGGGGGACAGACTATGGCTACACCTTC	CASSRGWGTDYGYTF
.	once	TRBV1	TRBJ1-5	TGCACCAGCAACCCCCCCCATAGGGACAGGGTATTAATTTATCAGCCCCAGCATTTT	CTSNPPHRDRVLIYQPQHF
TRBD1	.	TRBV3-1/TRBV3-2	TRBJ2-7	TGTGCCAGCAGCCCAAGATGGACAGGTTTCAACTACGAGCAGTACTTC	CASSPRWTGFNYEQYF
.	.	TRBV5-1	TRBJ1-1	TGCGCCAGCAGCTTGAGCCCACCCTCCGGGGAGAGAGCTTTCTTT	CASSLSPPSGERAFF
TRBD1	.	TRBV19	TRBJ2-2	TGTGCCAGTAGTCGACGGGGGACAGGGACGAACACCGGGGAGCTGTTTTTT	CASSRRGTGTNTGELFF
.	few	TRBV6-1	TRBJ1-5	TGTGCCAGCAGTGAAGCGCGGGGATTCGAACAGCCCCAGCATTTT	CASSEARGFEQPQHF
.	.	TRBV27	TRBJ2-2	TGTGCCAGCAGTAGCGACAGTATTAAGCCCGGGGAGCTGTTTTTT	CASSSDSIKPGELFF
.	once	TRBV15	TRBJ2-7	TGTGCCACCAGCAGAGATCTGGAGGTATACGAGCAGTACTTC	CATSRDLEVYEQYF
TRBD2	.	TRBV2	TRBJ2-1	TGTGCCAGCAGTGAAACTAGCGGGAGATCAAATGAGCAGTTCTTC	CASSETSGRSNEQFF
.	once	TRBV27	TRBJ1-5	TGTGCCAGCAGTAGGGAGAACCCCGGGACTTCCCAGCCCCAGCATTTT	CASSRENPGTSQPQHF
.	few	TRBV30	TRBJ2-7	TGTGCCTGGGGACACACCTACGAGCAGTACTTC	CAWGHTYEQYF
TRBD1	few	TRBV5-4	TRBJ1-1	TGTGCCAGCAGCGCGGACCGGGACAGGGGGCCCAACACTGAAGCTTTCTTT	CASSADRDRGPNTEAFF
.	.	TRBV30	TRBJ1-1	TGTGCCTGGAGGGCAGGAAAAACTGAAGCTTTCTTT	CAWRAGKTEAFF
.	.	TRBV9	TRBJ2-5	TGTGCCAGCAGCCTTGGACAGTTTGGGGGCCAAGAGACCCAGTACTTC	CASSLGQFGGQETQYF